This paragraph reports one TCR beta chain. These data belong to a study of blood T cell repertoires in COVID-19. The V gene end was trimmed by 5 bases and the J gene end by 5 bases; junction bases not matched to a gene: 24. CDR1 and CDR2 (germline): SQVTM, ANQGSEA. The CDR3 sequence is 19 residues long. TCRdb keeps only in-frame clones here, not all; method: immunoSEQ multiplex PCR. The sample holds more than 300,000 clones; roughly 90% are singletons and the top ten take 3.9%. Enrollees, about 18 to 95 years old, lived in fewer than 25 US areas. This sequence originates from a woman younger than 45 who had been exposed to COVID-19. The sample taken for sequencing was PBMCs or T cells enriched from blood (not recorded which). This chain joins TRBV29-1 and TRBJ2-1, with 7 bases that match TRBD2. CDR3 sequence reads: CSVQPTLPVQRDFNNEQFF. The DNA of the CDR3 is TGCAGCGTTCAACCTACCCTGCCGGTCCAGCGGGACTTCAACAATGAGCAGTTCTTC.